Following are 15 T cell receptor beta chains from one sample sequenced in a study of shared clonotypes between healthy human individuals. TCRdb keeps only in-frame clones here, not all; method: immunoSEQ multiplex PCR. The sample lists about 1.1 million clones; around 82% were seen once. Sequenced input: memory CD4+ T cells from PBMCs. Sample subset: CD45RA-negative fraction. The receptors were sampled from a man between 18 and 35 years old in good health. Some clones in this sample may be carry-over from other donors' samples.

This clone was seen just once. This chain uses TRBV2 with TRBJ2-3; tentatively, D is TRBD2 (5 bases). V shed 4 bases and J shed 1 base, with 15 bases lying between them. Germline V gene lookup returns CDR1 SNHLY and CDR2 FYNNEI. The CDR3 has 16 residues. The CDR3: CASSVSRGYGTDTQYF. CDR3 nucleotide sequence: TGTGCCAGCAGTGTCTCCCGGGGTTACGGCACAGATACGCAGTATTTT.

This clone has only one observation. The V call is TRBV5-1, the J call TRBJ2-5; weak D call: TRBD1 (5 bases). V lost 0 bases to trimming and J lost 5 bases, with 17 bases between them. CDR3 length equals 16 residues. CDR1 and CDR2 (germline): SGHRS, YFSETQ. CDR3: CASSLALSQGSETQYF. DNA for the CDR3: TGCGCCAGCAGCTTGGCCTTATCTCAGGGATCGGAGACCCAGTACTTC.

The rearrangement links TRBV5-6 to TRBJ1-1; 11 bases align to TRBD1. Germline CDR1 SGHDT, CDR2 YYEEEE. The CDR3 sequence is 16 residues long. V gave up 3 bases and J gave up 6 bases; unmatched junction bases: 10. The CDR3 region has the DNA TGTGCCAGCAGCTCGCCCTGGACAGGGGGCGCACCTGAAGCTTTCTTT. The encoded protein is CASSSPWTGGAPEAFF.

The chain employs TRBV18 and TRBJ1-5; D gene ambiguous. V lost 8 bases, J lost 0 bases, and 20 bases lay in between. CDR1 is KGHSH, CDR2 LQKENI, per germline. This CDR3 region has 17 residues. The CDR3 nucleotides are TGTGCCAGCCGCTCTGGAACGCGGGAATATAGCAATCAGCCCCAGCATTTT. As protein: CASRSGTREYSNQPQHF.

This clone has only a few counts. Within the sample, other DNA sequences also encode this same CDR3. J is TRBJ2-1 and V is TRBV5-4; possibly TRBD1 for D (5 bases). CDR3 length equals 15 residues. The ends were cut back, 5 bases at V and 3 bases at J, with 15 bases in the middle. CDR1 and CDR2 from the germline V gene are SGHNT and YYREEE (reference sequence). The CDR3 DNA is TGTGCCAGCAGTCCTACGGGTGACAGCTACAATGAGCAGTTCTTC. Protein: CASSPTGDSYNEQFF.

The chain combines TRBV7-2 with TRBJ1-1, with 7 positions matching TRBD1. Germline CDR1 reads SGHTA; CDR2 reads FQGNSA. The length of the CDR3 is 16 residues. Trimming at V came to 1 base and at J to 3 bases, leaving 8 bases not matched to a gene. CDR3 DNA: TGTGCCAGCAGCTTAGAGAGGGGGCGCGGCTACACTGAAGCTTTCTTT. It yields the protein CASSLERGRGYTEAFF. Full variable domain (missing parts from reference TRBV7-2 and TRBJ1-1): GAGVSQSPSNKVTEKGKDVELRCDPISGHTALYWYRQSLGQGLEFLIYFQGNSAPDKSGLPSDRFSAERTGGSVSTLTIQRTQQEDSAVYLCASSLERGRGYTEAFFGQGTRLTVV.

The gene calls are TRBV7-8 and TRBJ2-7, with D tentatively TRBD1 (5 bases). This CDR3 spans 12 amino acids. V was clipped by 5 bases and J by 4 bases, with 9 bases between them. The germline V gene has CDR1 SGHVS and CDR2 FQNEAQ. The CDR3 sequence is CASSVKGYEQYF. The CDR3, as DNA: TGTGCCAGCAGCGTAAAGGGGTACGAGCAGTACTTC.

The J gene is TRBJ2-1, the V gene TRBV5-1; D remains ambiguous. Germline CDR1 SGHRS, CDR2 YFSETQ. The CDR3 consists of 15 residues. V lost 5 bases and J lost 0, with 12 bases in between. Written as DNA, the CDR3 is TGCGCCAGCAGTTCTTTTTGGGGCTCCTACAATGAGCAGTTCTTC. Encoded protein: CASSSFWGSYNEQFF. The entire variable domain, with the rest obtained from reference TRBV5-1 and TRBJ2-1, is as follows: KAGVTQTPRYLIKTRGQQVTLSCSPISGHRSVSWYQQTPGQGLQFLFEYFSETQRNKGNFPGRFSGRQFSNSRSEMNVSTLELGDSALYLCASSSFWGSYNEQFFGPGTRLTVL.

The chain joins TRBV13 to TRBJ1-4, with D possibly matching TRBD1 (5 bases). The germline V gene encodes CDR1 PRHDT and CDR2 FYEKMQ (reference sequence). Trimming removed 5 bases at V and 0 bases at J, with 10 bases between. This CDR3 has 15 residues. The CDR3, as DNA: TGTGCCAGCAGCGGAGACAGAGCAACTAATGAAAAACTGTTTTTT. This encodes CASSGDRATNEKLFF.

The CDR3 region has the DNA TGTGCCAGCAGCTTAGATTCCGCCCAGGGGGCCGGAGAGACCCAGTACTTC. This gives the protein CASSLDSAQGAGETQYF. This sequence joins TRBV11-2 and TRBJ2-5; the match to TRBD1 covers 8 bases. Germline V gene lookup returns CDR1 SGHAT and CDR2 FQNNGV. Trimming took 0 bases from V and 4 from J; bases not matched to a gene: 10. This CDR3 contains 17 residues.

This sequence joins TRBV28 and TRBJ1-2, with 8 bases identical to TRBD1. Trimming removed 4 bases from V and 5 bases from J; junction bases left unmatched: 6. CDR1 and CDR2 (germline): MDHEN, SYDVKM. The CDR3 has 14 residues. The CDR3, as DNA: TGTGCCAGCAGTTCACAGGGGGAGGGTTATGGCTACACCTTC. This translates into CASSSQGEGYGYTF.

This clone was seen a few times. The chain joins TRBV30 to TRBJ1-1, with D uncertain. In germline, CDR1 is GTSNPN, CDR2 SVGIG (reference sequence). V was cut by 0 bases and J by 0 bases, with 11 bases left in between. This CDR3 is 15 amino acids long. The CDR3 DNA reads TGTGCCTGGAGTGTAGGCCCTCAACTGAACACTGAAGCTTTCTTT. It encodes CAWSVGPQLNTEAFF.

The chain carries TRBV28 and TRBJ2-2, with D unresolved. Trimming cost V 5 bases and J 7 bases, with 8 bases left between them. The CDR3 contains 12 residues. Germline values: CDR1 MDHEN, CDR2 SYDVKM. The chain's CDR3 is CASSESFGELFF. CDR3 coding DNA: TGTGCCAGCAGTGAAAGTTTCGGGGAGCTGTTTTTT.

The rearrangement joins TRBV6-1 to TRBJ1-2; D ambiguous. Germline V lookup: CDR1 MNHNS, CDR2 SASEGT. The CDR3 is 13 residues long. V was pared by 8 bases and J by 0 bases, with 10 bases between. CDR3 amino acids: CASSLQSNYGYTF. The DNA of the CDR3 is TGTGCCAGCTCGCTACAGTCTAACTATGGCTACACCTTC.

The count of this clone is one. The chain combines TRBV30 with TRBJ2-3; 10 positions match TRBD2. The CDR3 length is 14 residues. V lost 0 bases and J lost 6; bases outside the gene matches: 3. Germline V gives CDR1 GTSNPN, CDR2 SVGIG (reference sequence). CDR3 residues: CAWSVKAGGDTQYF. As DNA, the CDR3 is TGTGCCTGGAGTGTAAAAGCGGGAGGGGATACGCAGTATTTT.